Listed here is a single T cell receptor (beta chain). The antigen it binds to is not known. No much larger clone is present one base from it, and per-base qualities are unavailable. TCR beta repertoires were profiled from peripheral blood of 10 to 15 young patients with multiple sclerosis to demonstrate the VDJtools post-analysis software. The patients with multiple sclerosis were children and adolescents between about 6 and 15 years of age. From cysteine to phenylalanine, the CDR3 is 20 amino acids long. CDR3 DNA is the only sequence kept; it has 60 bases, read in frame from the first base. Trimming takes 2 bases off V and 5 bases off J; junction bases not matched to a gene: 18. The germline V gene specifies SNHLY as CDR1 and FYNNEI as CDR2. These data originate in a study of post-analysis software for immune sequencing data (dated by TCRdb to between 2014 and 2017). About the full investigation: Relapsing-remitting, secondary progressive and progressive-relapsing multiple sclerosis were recorded as disease courses, and subtype annotation was lacking for some patients. The multiple sclerosis patient repertoires were compared with approximately 11 previously published healthy control repertoires from donors aged roughly 6 to 27 years. A subset of samples was prepared in parallel using single-end sample barcoding, then pooled and co-amplified after Illumina adapter ligation.

Overall study outcomes, separate from this receptor: Roughly 5 TRBV segments, including TRBV5-6, TRBV5-1 and TRBV20-1, were significantly more frequent in patients than controls. Multiple sclerosis patients had significantly lower normalized Chao1 diversity than controls, a result that suggests substantial peripheral T-cell clonal expansion. When samples were clustered directly using the F measure, samples prepared in the same batch co-clustered strongly, which prompted a batch-effect correction. The multiple sclerosis patient group was slightly younger than the control group.

Library construction relied on PCR. The sequencer listed for this sample is Illumina HiSeq 2500. To reduce PCR and sequencing biases, unique molecular identifiers were built into the TCR beta cDNA libraries. Per 1 to 10 million input T cells, roughly 500,000 cDNA molecules were obtained, such that each molecule approximated one T cell. The patient libraries were prepared and sequenced with the same protocol used for the earlier healthy control dataset. Samples belonging to the same batch were prepared together, multiplexed and sequenced on a shared HiSeq lane. The paper's data handling went like this. Raw barcoded reads were processed with MIGEC, and single-read molecular identifier groups were discarded before consensus assembly and CDR3 extraction. Clonotype tables were post-analysed with VDJtools, and diversity was normalized by down-sampling all datasets to the smallest sample size. Repertoire overlap clustering matched CDR3 amino acid but not nucleotide sequences to correct batch-related cross-sample contamination. TCRdb ran its own pipeline on the public reads, namely fastp trimming at Q25 and MiXCR clone calling, and kept in-frame beta chains. Rows are combined by CDR3 protein, so each entry shows the most common genes and DNA. V and J calls and clone size were set by TCRdb, not the authors. The sample table lists roughly 570,000 distinct CDR3 sequences, 30% to 40% of them with a count of one. The ten largest clones capture roughly 6% of the sample.

Source material: blood. This TCR came from a girl aged 2-17 years with multiple sclerosis. The chain links TRBV2 with TRBJ2-5; TRBD2 fits 12 bases in the junction. The CDR3 reads CASSEPGELAGGLGGETQYF. The sequenced DNA: TGTGCCAGCAGTGAACCGGGGGAACTAGCGGGGGGCCTCGGAGGTGAGACCCAGTACTTC.